This record covers a single T cell receptor (beta chain). Its matching antigen is unknown. The data originate from a study of CD8+ T cells in alopecia areata. Indicated treatment: oral pan-JAK inhibitor, 5-10 mg twice daily. Study results and caveats: The study found tofacitinib significantly decreased scalp clonality and expanded CD8+ clones among the top 100.

cDNA serving as the sequencing template came from extracted, reverse transcribed RNA. Produced via immunoSEQ multiplex PCR; TCRdb's table is partial and in-frame only. The table includes 95,000 to 110,000 clones, 85% to 90% detected once. The CDR3 has 17 residues. Germline trimming cut 3 bases from V and 5 bases from J; bases unmatched to any gene: 15. Germline V gene sequence: CDR1 SGHKS, CDR2 YYEKEE (reference sequence). Specimen: CD8+ T cells sorted from blood, collected at week 34, from a patient treated with tofacitinib. The genes are TRBV5-5 and TRBJ2-7, with 9 positions matching TRBD1. This sequence was found in a human donor with alopecia areata. For the CDR3, the DNA is TGTGCCAGCAGCTCGCGTCGTCAAGGGGACAGGGCAAACGAGCAGTACTTC. Amino acid sequence: CASSSRRQGDRANEQYF. Complete variable domain (other parts from reference TRBV5-5 and TRBJ2-7): DAGVTQSPTHLIKTRGQQVTLRCSPISGHKSVSWYQQVLGQGPQFIFQYYEKEERGRGNFPDRFSARQFPNYSSELNVNALLLGDSALYLCASSSRRQGDRANEQYFGPGTRLTVT.